This TCR beta chain was documented in a study of molecular identifiers for immune sequencing clone quantification. Study-level results: The share of molecules held by clones above 20 RNA copies was over 99% in effector cells and under 1% in naive cells. Sizes of clones that are highly expanded could be underestimated (if identical TCR molecules share a barcode).

This clonotype occurred many times. Its antigen is not identified. Trimming removed 7 bases from V and 0 bases from J; junction bases left unmatched: 10. In germline, CDR1 is SNHLY, CDR2 FYNNEI. CDR3 length equals 17 residues. Previously published methods and listed TCR primers were used for the bulk TCR libraries. One entry per CDR3 protein results from TCRdb running MiXCR on the PCR reads. The sample lists a few hundred thousand distinct CDR3 sequences, about 22% occurring once. Sequenced sample: naive CD8+ T cells from blood, with Jurkat cell RNA spiked in. Sample subset: FACS-sorted CD8+CD4-CCR7+CD45RA+ naive T cells. V and J are TRBV2 and TRBJ2-3; 10 bases line up with TRBD2. This receptor was obtained from a human donor in good health. Some libraries in this study had Jurkat cell RNA spiked in. CDR3 in amino acids: CASIPSRTSGSTDTQYF. The DNA of the CDR3 is TGTGCCAGCATTCCCAGTCGGACTAGCGGTAGCACAGATACGCAGTATTTT.